The present T cell receptor (beta chain) was sequenced within a study of technical replicates of blood from a few donors. A word on this clone: Germline is not matched at one junction end, which may reflect a read error.

The CDR3 runs to 15 residues. Per germline, CDR1 SGHRS and CDR2 YFSETQ. Assay used: immunoSEQ multiplex PCR; TCRdb lists only in-frame clones, some missing. The sample lists around 80,000 clones; about 98% were seen once. Sequenced input: T cells isolated from PBMCs. The clonotype was recovered from a human donor in good health. The chain joins TRBV5-1 to TRBJ1-2, with 8 bases identical to TRBD1. CDR3 sequence (DNA): TGCGCCAGCAGTTTGGGACAGGAAGATAACTATGGCTACACCTTC. Its protein product is CASSLGQEDNYGYTF.